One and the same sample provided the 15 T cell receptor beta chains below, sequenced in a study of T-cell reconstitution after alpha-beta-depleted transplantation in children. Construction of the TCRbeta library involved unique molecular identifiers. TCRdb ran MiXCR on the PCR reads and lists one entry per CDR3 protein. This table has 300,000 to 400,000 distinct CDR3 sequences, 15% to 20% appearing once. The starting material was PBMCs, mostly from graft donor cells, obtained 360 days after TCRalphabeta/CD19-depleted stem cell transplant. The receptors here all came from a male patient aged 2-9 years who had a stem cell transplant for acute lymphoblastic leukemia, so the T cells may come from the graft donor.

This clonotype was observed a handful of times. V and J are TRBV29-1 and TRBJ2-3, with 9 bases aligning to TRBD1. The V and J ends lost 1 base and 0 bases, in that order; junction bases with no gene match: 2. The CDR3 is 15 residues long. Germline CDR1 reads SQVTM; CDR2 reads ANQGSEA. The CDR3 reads CSVEGDRASTDTQYF. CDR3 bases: TGCAGCGTTGAAGGGGACAGGGCGAGCACAGATACGCAGTATTTT.

CDR3 DNA sequence: TGTGCCAGCAGCTTGACAGGGCCGAAATTCTACGAGCAGTACTTC. It codes for CASSLTGPKFYEQYF. V and J are TRBV7-2 and TRBJ2-7; TRBD1 aligns across 7 bases. The germline V gene encodes CDR1 SGHTA and CDR2 FQGNSA. The CDR3 totals 15 residues. Losses at the gene ends were 3 bases for V and 3 bases for J; bases not matched to a gene: 8.

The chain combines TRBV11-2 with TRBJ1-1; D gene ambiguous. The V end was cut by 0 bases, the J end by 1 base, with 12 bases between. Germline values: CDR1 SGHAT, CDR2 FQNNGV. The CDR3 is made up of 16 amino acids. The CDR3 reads CASSLDFPGSNTEAFF. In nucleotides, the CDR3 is TGTGCCAGCAGCTTAGATTTTCCGGGATCGAACACTGAAGCTTTCTTT.

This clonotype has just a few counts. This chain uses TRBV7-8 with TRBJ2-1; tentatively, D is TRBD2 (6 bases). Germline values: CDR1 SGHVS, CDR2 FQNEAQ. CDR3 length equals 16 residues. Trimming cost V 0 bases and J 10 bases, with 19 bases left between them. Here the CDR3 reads CASSLAGGPFGTEQFF. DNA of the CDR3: TGTGCCAGCAGCTTAGCGGGAGGACCCTTCGGCACCGAGCAGTTCTTC.

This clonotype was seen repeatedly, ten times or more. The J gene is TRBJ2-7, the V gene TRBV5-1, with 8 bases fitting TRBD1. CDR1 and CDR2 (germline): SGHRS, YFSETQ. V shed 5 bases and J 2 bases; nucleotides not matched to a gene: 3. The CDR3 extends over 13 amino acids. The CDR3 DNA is TGCGCCAGCAGTTCGACAGGGGCCTACGAGCAGTACTTC. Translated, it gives CASSSTGAYEQYF.

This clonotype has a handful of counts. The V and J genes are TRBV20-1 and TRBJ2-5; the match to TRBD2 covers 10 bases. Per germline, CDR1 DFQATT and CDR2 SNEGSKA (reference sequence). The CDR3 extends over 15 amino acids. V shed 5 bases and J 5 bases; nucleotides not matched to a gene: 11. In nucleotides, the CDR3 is TGCAGTGCTCTTCTAGCGGGAGTTGACGTTGAGACCCAGTACTTC. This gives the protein CSALLAGVDVETQYF.

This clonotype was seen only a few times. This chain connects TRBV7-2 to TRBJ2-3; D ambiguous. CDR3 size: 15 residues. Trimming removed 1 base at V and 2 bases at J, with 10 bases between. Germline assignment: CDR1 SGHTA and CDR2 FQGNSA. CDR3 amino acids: CASSLGATTTDTQYF. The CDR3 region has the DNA TGTGCCAGCAGCTTAGGCGCTACCACCACAGATACGCAGTATTTT.

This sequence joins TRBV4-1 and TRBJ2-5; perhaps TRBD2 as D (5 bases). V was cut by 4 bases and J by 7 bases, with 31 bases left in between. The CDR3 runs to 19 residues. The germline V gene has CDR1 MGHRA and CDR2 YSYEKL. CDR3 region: CASSRRPTPEHGLSRTQYF. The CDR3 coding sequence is TGCGCCAGCAGCCGACGCCCGACTCCTGAGCACGGACTGTCGAGGACCCAGTACTTC.

CDR3 residues: CASSLEQGWFDNEQFF. The CDR3 region has the DNA TGTGCCAGCAGCTTAGAACAGGGTTGGTTCGACAATGAGCAGTTCTTC. The chain couples TRBV7-9 to TRBJ2-1, with D tentatively TRBD1 (6 bases). CDR1 and CDR2 from the germline V gene are SEHNR and FQNEAQ (reference sequence). The V end was cut by 1 base, the J end by 5 bases, with 15 bases between. This CDR3 is 16 amino acids long.

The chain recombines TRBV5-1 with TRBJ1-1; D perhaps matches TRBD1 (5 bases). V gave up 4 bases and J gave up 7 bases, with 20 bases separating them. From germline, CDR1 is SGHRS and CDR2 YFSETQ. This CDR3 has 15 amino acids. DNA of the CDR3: TGCGCCAGCAGCCCCCGGGACGGCCTCGGAATTGAAGCTTTCTTT. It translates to CASSPRDGLGIEAFF.

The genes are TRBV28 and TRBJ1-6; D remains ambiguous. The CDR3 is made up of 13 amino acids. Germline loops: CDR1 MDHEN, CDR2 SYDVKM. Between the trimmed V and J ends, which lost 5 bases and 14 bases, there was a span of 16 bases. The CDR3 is CASSALTSGALHF. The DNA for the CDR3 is TGTGCCAGCAGTGCCCTCACGTCTGGGGCCCTCCACTTT.

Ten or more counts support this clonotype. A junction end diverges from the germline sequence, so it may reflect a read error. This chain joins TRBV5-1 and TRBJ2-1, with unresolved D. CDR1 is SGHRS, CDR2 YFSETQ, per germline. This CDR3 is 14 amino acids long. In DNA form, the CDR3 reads TGTGCCAGCAGTTTAGCCGGCTCCTACAATGAGCAGTTCTTC. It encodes CASSLAGSYNEQFF.

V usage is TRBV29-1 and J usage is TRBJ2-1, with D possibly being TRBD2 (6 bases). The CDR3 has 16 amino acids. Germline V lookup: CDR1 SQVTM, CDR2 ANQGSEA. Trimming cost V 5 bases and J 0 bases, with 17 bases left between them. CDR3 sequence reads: CSVLGRAGSSYNEQFF. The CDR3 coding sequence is TGCAGCGTTCTTGGTAGGGCCGGGAGCTCCTACAATGAGCAGTTCTTC.

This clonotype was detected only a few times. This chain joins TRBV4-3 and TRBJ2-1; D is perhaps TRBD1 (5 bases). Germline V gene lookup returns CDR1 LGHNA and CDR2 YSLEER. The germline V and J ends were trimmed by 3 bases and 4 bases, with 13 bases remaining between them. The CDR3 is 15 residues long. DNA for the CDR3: TGCGCCAGCAGCCATCTGAGACAGAGATACAATGAGCAGTTCTTC. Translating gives CASSHLRQRYNEQFF.

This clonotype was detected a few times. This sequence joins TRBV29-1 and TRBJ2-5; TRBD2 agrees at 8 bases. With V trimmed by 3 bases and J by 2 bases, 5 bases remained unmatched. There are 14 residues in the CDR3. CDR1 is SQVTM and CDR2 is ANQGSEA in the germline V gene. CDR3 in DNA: TGCAGCGTTGATGGTACTAGCGGTCAAGAGACCCAGTACTTC. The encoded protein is CSVDGTSGQETQYF.